Each of the 10 T cell receptor beta chains below was sequenced from the same sample in a study of control samples from healthy donors and cancer patients. Data came from immunoSEQ multiplex PCR; TCRdb stores just in-frame clones and leaves some out. Of some 120,000 clones listed, approximately 90% are singletons. Sequencing used blood. The receptors shown here come from a man younger than 35 in good health.

The rearrangement joins TRBV28 to TRBJ1-6; 8 bases line up with TRBD1. From germline, CDR1 is MDHEN and CDR2 SYDVKM. Trimming at V came to 3 bases and at J to 9 bases, leaving 7 bases not matched to a gene. This CDR3 region has 15 residues. The CDR3: CASSFSGGKSSPLHF. The CDR3 coding sequence is TGTGCCAGCAGTTTTTCAGGGGGCAAATCTTCACCCCTCCACTTT.

This chain links TRBV28 with TRBJ1-5; the D is unclear. V was trimmed by 2 bases and J by 4 bases, leaving 15 bases between them. The germline CDR1 and CDR2 sequences are MDHEN and SYDVKM. The CDR3 extends over 16 amino acids. The CDR3 is CASSLDLPEGNQPQHF. The CDR3 DNA is TGTGCCAGCAGTTTAGATCTCCCCGAGGGTAATCAGCCCCAGCATTTT.

This clone was detected only once. The rearrangement joins TRBV7-8 to TRBJ2-3, with 10 bases aligning to TRBD2. J gave up 7 bases and V 5 bases, and 15 bases lay outside the gene matches. Germline-derived CDR1 and CDR2 are SGHVS and FQNEAQ. CDR3 length: 17 residues. The CDR3 sequence: CASSPRTSGVGMNTQYF. CDR3 coding DNA: TGTGCCAGCAGCCCTCGGACTAGCGGAGTGGGCATGAATACGCAGTATTTT.

The chain has TRBV7-2 and TRBJ2-2, with D perhaps matching TRBD2 (6 bases). The CDR3 contains 14 residues. The V gene's germline CDR1 is SGHTA and CDR2 FQGNSA. The V end lost 6 bases, the J end lost 4 bases, and 12 bases lay between the germline ends. CDR3 sequence: CASRLGGATGELFF. The DNA of the CDR3 is TGTGCCAGCAGACTGGGCGGGGCCACCGGGGAGCTGTTTTTT.

This sequence joins TRBV11-2 and TRBJ2-7; D may match TRBD1 or TRBD2 (5 bases each). CDR3 size: 13 residues. The ends were cut back, 6 bases at V and 3 bases at J, with 12 bases in the middle. Germline lookup yields CDR1 SGHAT and CDR2 FQNNGV. CDR3 DNA sequence: TGTGCCAGCAGTACCGGGACGGTCTACGAGCAGTACTTC. It yields the protein CASSTGTVYEQYF.

The V gene is TRBV2, the J gene TRBJ2-1, with D possibly being TRBD1 (6 bases). CDR1 SNHLY and CDR2 FYNNEI come from the germline V gene. Between the trimmed V and J ends, which lost 6 bases and 0 bases, there was a span of 12 bases. This CDR3 comprises 15 residues. CDR3 sequence: CASSVTGSSYNEQFF. In DNA form, the CDR3 reads TGTGCCAGCAGCGTCACAGGGAGCTCCTACAATGAGCAGTTCTTC. The full variable domain, completed using reference TRBV2 and TRBJ2-1, is EPEVTQTPSHQVTQMGQEVILRCVPISNHLYFYWYRQILGQKVEFLVSFYNNEISEKSEIFDDQFSVERPDGSNFTLKIRSTKLEDSAMYFCASSVTGSSYNEQFFGPGTRLTVL.

The chain uses TRBV18 and TRBJ1-4; D unresolved. The germline V gene has CDR1 KGHSH and CDR2 LQKENI. The CDR3 runs to 15 residues. V lost 2 bases to trimming and J lost 7 bases, with 14 bases between them. The CDR3 DNA is TGTGCCAGCTCACCAGGGGAGGGAATCAGTGAAAAACTGTTTTTT. It yields the protein CASSPGEGISEKLFF.

V is TRBV19 and J is TRBJ2-7; TRBD1 matches at 11 bases. From germline, CDR1 is LNHDA and CDR2 SQIVND (reference sequence). The CDR3 consists of 14 residues. The J segment lost 7 bases and the V segment lost 3 bases, leaving 5 bases of the junction unmatched. For the CDR3, the DNA is TGTGCCAGTAGTATGGGGACAGGGGGTAGTGAGCAGTACTTC. It encodes CASSMGTGGSEQYF. Using reference TRBV19 and TRBJ2-7 for the parts outside the CDR3, the full variable domain is DGGITQSPKYLFRKEGQNVTLSCEQNLNHDAMYWYRQDPGQGLRLIYYSQIVNDFQKGDIAEGYSVSREKKESFPLTVTSAQKNPTAFYLCASSMGTGGSEQYFGPGTRLTVT.

The CDR3 DNA sequence: TGCGCCAGCAGGCCACCTTACACAGATACGCAGTATTTT. This codes for CASRPPYTDTQYF. V and J are TRBV5-1 and TRBJ2-3; D remains ambiguous. Germline V CDR1 and CDR2: SGHRS, YFSETQ. Trimming took 5 bases from V and 2 from J, leaving 9 bases between them. The CDR3 is made up of 13 amino acids.

This clone was observed once. The rearrangement uses TRBV10-3 and TRBJ1-1; possibly TRBD1 for D (6 bases). The CDR3 covers 13 residues. V dropped 6 bases and J dropped 4 bases, with 12 bases sitting between them. Germline V gives CDR1 ENHRY, CDR2 SYGVKD. Here the CDR3 DNA reads TGTGCCATCAGAAACAGGGTTAGCACTGAAGCTTTCTTT. Translated: CAIRNRVSTEAFF.